What follows describes a single T cell receptor (beta chain). Its antigen is still unknown. The source of the sample is a study of CD8 T cell repertoires and HIV-1 epitope variants. The wider study: Separate wells received one of Twenty-five Gag or Nef variant peptides. General study results and limits: Eight to ten TCR beta clonotypes were antigen-specific, more than five apparently recognizing autologous or escape variants.

This table comes from immunoSEQ multiplex PCR, and its TCRdb copy is limited to in-frame clones, with some not included. The repertoire holds around 5,500 clones, with less than 70% as singletons. Material for sequencing was cultured CD8+ T cells derived from PBMCs. The TCR was taken from a male donor with HIV.

CDR3 region: CASILGQGVNTEAFF. The CDR3 bases are TGTGCCAGCATTCTGGGGCAGGGGGTAAACACTGAAGCTTTCTTT. This sequence joins TRBV28 and TRBJ1-1, with 7 bases matching TRBD1. V lost 7 bases to trimming and J lost 2 bases; unmatched junction nucleotides: 10. The germline CDR1 and CDR2 sequences are MDHEN and SYDVKM. The CDR3 runs to 15 residues.